Below, 9 T cell receptor beta chains from the same sample are listed, as sequenced in a study of human T cells and chemical hapten exposure. Time point specified: patch test 2, 6 weeks after DPC sensitization. Described treatment: therapeutic diphenylcyclopropenone sensitization with weekly scalp DPC. TCRdb called the RACE reads again in MiXCR, with one record for every CDR3 protein. Of around 75,000 distinct CDR3 sequences listed, around a tenth are singletons. This specimen consisted of whole blood, obtained in connection with sensitization to the hapten diphenylcyclopropenone (DPC). These receptors were taken from a woman aged 45-65 years with alopecia areata. Some clones in this sample may be carry-over from other donors' samples.

This clonotype appeared many times. The CDR3 protein is CSARAERGRDTYNEQFF. The CDR3 bases are TGCAGTGCTAGAGCAGAACGGGGGCGGGATACATACAATGAGCAGTTCTTC. The rearrangement joins TRBV20-1 to TRBJ2-1; D may match TRBD1 or TRBD2 (6 bases each). The CDR3 runs to 17 residues. Germline CDR1 is DFQATT and CDR2 is SNEGSKA (reference sequence). The germline V and J ends were trimmed by 1 base and 4 bases, with 20 bases remaining between them.

This clonotype was detected many times. The chain combines TRBV7-6 with TRBJ2-7, with TRBD2 identical over 10 bases. CDR3 length: 17 residues. The V segment lost 6 bases and the J segment 6 bases; nucleotides outside the gene matches: 17. Germline CDR1 SGHVS, CDR2 FNYEAQ. CDR3 loop: CASSLREDLAGGSEQYF. DNA for the CDR3: TGTGCCAGCAGTTTACGGGAGGATTTAGCGGGGGGCAGCGAGCAGTACTTC.

This rearrangement joins TRBV7-9 to TRBJ2-1; D might be TRBD1 (5 bases). The germline V gene encodes CDR1 SEHNR and CDR2 FQNEAQ (reference sequence). There are 14 residues in the CDR3. The germline V and J ends were trimmed by 5 bases and 8 bases, with 16 bases remaining between them. The CDR3 sequence: CASSPTDSLDEQFF. Here the CDR3 DNA reads TGTGCCAGCAGCCCGACAGACAGTCTCGATGAGCAGTTCTTC.

This clonotype occurred once. J is TRBJ2-1 and V is TRBV29-1, with TRBD2 matching 11 bases. This CDR3 contains 14 residues. Germline V gene data show CDR1 as SQVTM and CDR2 as ANQGSEA. V lost 0 bases to trimming and J lost 15 bases; unmatched junction nucleotides: 10. CDR3 sequence reads: CSVEDSPSGRSLFF. DNA of the CDR3: TGCAGCGTTGAAGATTCGCCTAGCGGGAGGTCGTTGTTCTTC.

The V call is TRBV29-1, the J call TRBJ2-5, with D perhaps matching TRBD1 or TRBD2 (5 bases each). Germline V gives CDR1 SQVTM, CDR2 ANQGSEA. The CDR3 is made up of 12 amino acids. Trimming stripped 4 bases from V and 4 bases from J, with 10 bases between. CDR3 in DNA: TGCAGCGTTGGAGGGGCTCGAGAGACCCAGTACTTC. Protein sequence: CSVGGARETQYF.

The CDR3 here is CSAREAGGQGTGELFF. CDR3 DNA: TGCAGTGCTAGAGAAGCCGGGGGACAGGGCACCGGGGAGCTGTTTTTT. V gene TRBV20-1 combines with J gene TRBJ2-2, with 9 nucleotides matching TRBD1. With 0 bases clipped from V and 4 bases from J, the junction kept 6 bases outside the gene matches. The length of the CDR3 is 16 residues. Germline CDR1 DFQATT, CDR2 SNEGSKA (reference sequence).

This clonotype was picked up many times. The J gene is TRBJ2-1, the V gene TRBV7-3, with TRBD1 as a possible D gene (6 bases). V was trimmed by 5 bases and J by 8 bases, leaving 16 bases between them. The CDR3 consists of 14 residues. CDR1 is SGHTA and CDR2 is FQGTGA in the germline V gene. In nucleotides, the CDR3 is TGTGCCAGCAGCCTCAACCGGGACACCCATGAGCAGTTCTTC. Translating it yields CASSLNRDTHEQFF.

This clonotype was found many times. The chain carries TRBV3-1 and TRBJ1-5; D gene ambiguous. V was pared by 1 base and J by 2 bases, with 6 bases between. The CDR3 runs 14 residues. Germline V gene data show CDR1 as LGHDT and CDR2 as YNNKEL (reference sequence). The CDR3 sequence: CASSQVFGNQPQHF. CDR3 nucleotide sequence: TGTGCCAGCAGCCAAGTGTTCGGCAATCAGCCCCAGCATTTT.

The table lists this clonotype with many counts. V gene TRBV7-9 combines with J gene TRBJ2-1; 14 positions match TRBD2. From germline, CDR1 is SEHNR and CDR2 FQNEAQ (reference sequence). The CDR3 totals 15 residues. With 5 bases clipped from V and 8 bases from J, the junction kept 5 bases outside the gene matches. The CDR3, as DNA: TGTGCCAGCAGCGCGGGACTAGCGGGAGAGGATGAGCAGTTCTTC. This translates into CASSAGLAGEDEQFF.